The clone carrying this TCR beta chain was detected a few times. Its target is not known. The sample originates from a study of T cell repertoires in cytomegalovirus infection. Background on the study: Matching HLA type and CMV infection were both indicated by public TCR beta signatures. Findings and caveats of the study: Dominating the ex vivo response were HLA-C-restricted CMV-specific TCR beta clonotypes. Of the TCR beta families, the public ones yielded a cumulative frequency that identified carriers of CMV plus the relevant HLA.

TCRdb fed the reads into MiXCR, producing one record per CDR3 protein. The sample yields about 250,000 distinct CDR3 sequences, roughly 12% seen once. The sample comprised PBMCs. The clonotype comes from a human donor in good health (CMV status not recorded). Some clones in this sample may be carry-over from other donors' samples.

The CDR3 loop is CASSPAVTSTYNEQFF. In nucleotides, the CDR3 is TGCGCCAGCAGCCCGGCGGTGACTAGTACCTACAATGAGCAGTTCTTC. The rearrangement links TRBV5-1 to TRBJ2-1, with TRBD2 as a possible D gene (6 bases). The CDR3 is 16 residues long. Germline lookup yields CDR1 SGHRS and CDR2 YFSETQ. V was clipped by 4 bases and J by 2 bases, with 16 bases between them. Variable domain in full (rest from reference TRBV5-1 and TRBJ2-1): KAGVTQTPRYLIKTRGQQVTLSCSPISGHRSVSWYQQTPGQGLQFLFEYFSETQRNKGNFPGRFSGRQFSNSRSEMNVSTLELGDSALYLCASSPAVTSTYNEQFFGPGTRLTVL.